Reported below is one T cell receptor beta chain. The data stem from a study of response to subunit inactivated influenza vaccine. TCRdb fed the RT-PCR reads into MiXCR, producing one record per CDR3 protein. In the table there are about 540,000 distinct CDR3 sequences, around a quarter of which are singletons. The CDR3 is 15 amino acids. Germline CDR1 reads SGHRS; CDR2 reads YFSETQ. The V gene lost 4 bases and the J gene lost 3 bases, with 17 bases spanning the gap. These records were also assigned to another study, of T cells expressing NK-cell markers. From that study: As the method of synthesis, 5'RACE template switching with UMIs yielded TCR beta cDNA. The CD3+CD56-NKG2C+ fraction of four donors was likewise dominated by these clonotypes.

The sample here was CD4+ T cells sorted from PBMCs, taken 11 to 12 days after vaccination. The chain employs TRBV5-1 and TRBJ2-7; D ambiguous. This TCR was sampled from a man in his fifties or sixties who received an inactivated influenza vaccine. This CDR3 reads CASSQDGAPFYEQYF. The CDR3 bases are TGCGCCAGCAGCCAGGACGGCGCTCCCTTCTACGAGCAGTACTTC.